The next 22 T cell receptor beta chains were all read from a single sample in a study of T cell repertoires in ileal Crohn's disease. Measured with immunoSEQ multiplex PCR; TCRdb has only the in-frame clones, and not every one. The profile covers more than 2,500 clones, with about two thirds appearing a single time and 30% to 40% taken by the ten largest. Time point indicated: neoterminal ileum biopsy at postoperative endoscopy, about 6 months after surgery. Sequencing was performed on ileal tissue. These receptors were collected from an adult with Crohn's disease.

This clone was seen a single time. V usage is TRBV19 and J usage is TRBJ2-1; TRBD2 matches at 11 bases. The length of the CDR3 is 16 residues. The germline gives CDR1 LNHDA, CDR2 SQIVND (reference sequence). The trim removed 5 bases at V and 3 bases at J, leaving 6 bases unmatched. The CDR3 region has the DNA TGTGCCAGTAGTTCCCAACTAGCGGGAGACTACAATGAGCAGTTCTTC. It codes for CASSSQLAGDYNEQFF.

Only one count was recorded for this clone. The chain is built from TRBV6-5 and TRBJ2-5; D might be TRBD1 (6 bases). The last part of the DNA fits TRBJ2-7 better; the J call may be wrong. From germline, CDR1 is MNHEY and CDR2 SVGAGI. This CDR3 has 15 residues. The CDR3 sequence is CASSYSTGFSYEQYF. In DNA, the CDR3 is TGTGCCAGCAGTTACTCGACAGGATTTTCCTACGAGCAGTACTTC.

CDR3 amino acids: CASSLVDRNQETQYF. The CDR3 nucleotides are TGTGCCAGCAGCTTGGTGGACAGAAACCAAGAGACCCAGTACTTC. This sequence joins TRBV5-8 and TRBJ2-5; D may be TRBD1 (6 bases). The germline V and J ends were trimmed by 0 bases and 0 bases, with 9 bases remaining between them. In germline, CDR1 is SGHTS, CDR2 YDEGEE. This CDR3 spans 15 amino acids. Based on the CDR3 plus reference TRBV5-8 and TRBJ2-5, the full variable domain is EAGVTQSPTHLIKTRGQQATLRCSPISGHTSVYWYQQALGLGLQFLLWYDEGEERNRGNFPPRFSGRQFPNYSSELNVNALELEDSALYLCASSLVDRNQETQYFGPGTRLLVL.

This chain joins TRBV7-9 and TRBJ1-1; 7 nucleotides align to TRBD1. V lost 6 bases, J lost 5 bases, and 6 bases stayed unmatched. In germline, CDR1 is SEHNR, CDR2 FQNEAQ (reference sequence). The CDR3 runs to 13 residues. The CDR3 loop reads CASRPSGGTEAFF. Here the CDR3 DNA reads TGTGCCAGCAGACCATCAGGGGGGACTGAAGCTTTCTTT.

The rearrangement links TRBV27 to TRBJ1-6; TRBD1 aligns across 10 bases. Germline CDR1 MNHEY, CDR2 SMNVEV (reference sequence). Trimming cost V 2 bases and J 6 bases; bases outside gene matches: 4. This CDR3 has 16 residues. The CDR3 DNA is TGTGCCAGCAGTTTACCTGACAGGGGGCGTAATTCACCCCTCCACTTT. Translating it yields CASSLPDRGRNSPLHF.

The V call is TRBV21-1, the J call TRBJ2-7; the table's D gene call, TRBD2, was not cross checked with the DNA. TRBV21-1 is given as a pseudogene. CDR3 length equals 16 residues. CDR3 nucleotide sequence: TGTGCCAGAGACGAGCGGGAGGCGGCCCGGGGGTGCGAGCAGTACTTC. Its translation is CARDEREAARGCEQYF.

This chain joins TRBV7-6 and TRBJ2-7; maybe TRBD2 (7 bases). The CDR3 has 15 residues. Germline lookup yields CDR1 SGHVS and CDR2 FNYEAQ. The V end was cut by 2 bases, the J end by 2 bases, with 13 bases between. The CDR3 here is CASSLSGGGPYEQYF. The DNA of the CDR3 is TGTGCCAGCAGCTTATCCGGCGGGGGCCCCTACGAGCAGTACTTC.

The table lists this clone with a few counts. The DNA of the CDR3 is TGTGCCAGCAGCTTAGAGGTCGGCAGGGCGGAAAAACTGTTTTTT. Translating it yields CASSLEVGRAEKLFF. This chain joins TRBV7-1 and TRBJ1-4, with TRBD1 as a possible D gene (5 bases). TRBV7-1 is reported as an ORF; its role is uncertain. This CDR3 has 15 residues. V was trimmed by 4 bases and J by 8 bases, leaving 17 bases between them.

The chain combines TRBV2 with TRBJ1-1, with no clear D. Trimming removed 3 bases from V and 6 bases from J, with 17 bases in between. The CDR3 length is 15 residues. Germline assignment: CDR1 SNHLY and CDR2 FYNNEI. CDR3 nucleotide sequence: TGTGCCAGCAGTGATAGAGATGGAGGGTTACCTGAAGCTTTCTTT. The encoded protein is CASSDRDGGLPEAFF.

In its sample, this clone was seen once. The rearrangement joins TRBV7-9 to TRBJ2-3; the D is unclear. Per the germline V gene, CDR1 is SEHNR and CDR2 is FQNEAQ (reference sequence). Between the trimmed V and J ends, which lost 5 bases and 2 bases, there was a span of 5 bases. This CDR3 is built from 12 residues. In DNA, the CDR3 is TGTGCCAGCAGCCCTAACACAGATACGCAGTATTTT. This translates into CASSPNTDTQYF.

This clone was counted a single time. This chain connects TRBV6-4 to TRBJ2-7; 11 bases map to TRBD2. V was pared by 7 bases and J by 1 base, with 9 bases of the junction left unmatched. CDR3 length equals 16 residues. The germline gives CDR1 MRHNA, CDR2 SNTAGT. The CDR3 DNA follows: TGTGCCAGCACTTACGTTCTAGCGGGGGGTTCCTACGAGCAGTACTTC. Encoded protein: CASTYVLAGGSYEQYF.

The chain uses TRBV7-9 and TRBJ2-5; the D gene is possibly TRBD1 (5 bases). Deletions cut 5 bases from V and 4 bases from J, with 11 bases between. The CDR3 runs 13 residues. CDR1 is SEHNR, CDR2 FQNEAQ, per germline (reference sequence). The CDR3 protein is CASSGLQAETQYF. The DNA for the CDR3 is TGTGCCAGCAGCGGTCTACAGGCAGAGACCCAGTACTTC.

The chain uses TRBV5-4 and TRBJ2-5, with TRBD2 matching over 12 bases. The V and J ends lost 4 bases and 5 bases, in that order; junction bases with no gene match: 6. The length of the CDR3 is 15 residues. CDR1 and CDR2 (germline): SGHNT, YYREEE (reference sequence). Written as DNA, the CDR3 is TGTGCCAGCAGCCGAGGACTAGCGGGATCGGAGACCCAGTACTTC. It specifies CASSRGLAGSETQYF. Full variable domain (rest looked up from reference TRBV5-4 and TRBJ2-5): ETGVTQSPTHLIKTRGQQVTLRCSSQSGHNTVSWYQQALGQGPQFIFQYYREEENGRGNFPPRFSGLQFPNYSSELNVNALELDDSALYLCASSRGLAGSETQYFGPGTRLLVL.

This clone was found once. CDR3 nucleotides: TGTGCCAGTATCGGATCAGCGGGGACAGGATATGGCTACACCTTC. Translating gives CASIGSAGTGYGYTF. This chain uses TRBV19 with TRBJ1-2; 8 positions agree with TRBD1. Germline-derived CDR1 and CDR2 are LNHDA and SQIVND (reference sequence). Trimming took 7 bases from V and 5 from J; bases not matched to a gene: 12. The CDR3 covers 15 residues.

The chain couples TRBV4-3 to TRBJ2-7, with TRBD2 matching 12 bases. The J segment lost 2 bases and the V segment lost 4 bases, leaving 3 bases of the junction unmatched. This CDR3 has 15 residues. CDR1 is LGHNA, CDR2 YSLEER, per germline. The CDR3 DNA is TGCGCCAGCAGCCCCGGACTAGCGGGGACCTACGAGCAGTACTTC. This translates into CASSPGLAGTYEQYF.

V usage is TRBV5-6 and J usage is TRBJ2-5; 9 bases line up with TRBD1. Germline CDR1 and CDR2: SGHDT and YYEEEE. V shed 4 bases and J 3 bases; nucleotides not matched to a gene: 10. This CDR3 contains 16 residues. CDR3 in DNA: TGTGCCAGCAGCCTAGGGACAGGGCTGAAGAAAGAGACCCAGTACTTC. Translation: CASSLGTGLKKETQYF. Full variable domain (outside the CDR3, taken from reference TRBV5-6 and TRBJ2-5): DAGVTQSPTHLIKTRGQQVTLRCSPKSGHDTVSWYQQALGQGPQFIFQYYEEEERQRGNFPDRFSGHQFPNYSSELNVNALLLGDSALYLCASSLGTGLKKETQYFGPGTRLLVL.

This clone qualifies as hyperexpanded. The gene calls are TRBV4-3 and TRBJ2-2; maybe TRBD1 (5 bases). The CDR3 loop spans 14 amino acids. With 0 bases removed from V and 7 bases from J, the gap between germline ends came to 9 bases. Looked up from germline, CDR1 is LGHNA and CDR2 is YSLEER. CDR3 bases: TGCGCCAGCAGCCAAGACAGGGTTAACGGGGAGCTGTTTTTT. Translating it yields CASSQDRVNGELFF.

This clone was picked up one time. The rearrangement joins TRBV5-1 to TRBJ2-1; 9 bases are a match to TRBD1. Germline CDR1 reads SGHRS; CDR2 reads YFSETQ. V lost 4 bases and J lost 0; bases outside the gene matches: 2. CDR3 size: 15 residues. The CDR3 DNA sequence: TGCGCCAGCAGCAGGGACAGGGCCTCCTACAATGAGCAGTTCTTC. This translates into CASSRDRASYNEQFF.

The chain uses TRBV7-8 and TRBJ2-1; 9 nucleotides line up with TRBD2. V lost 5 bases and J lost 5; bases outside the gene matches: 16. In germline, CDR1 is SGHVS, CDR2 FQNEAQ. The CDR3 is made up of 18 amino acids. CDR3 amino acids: CASSGLSGGHLGDNEQFF. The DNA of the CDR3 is TGTGCCAGCAGCGGTCTTAGCGGGGGCCATCTGGGAGACAATGAGCAGTTCTTC.

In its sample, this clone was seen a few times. The CDR3 region is CASSSSSGGAEQYF. As DNA, the CDR3 is TGTGCCAGCAGCTCATCTAGCGGGGGGGCCGAGCAGTACTTC. This chain connects TRBV11-1 to TRBJ2-7; 12 bases are shared with TRBD2. In germline, CDR1 is SGHAT, CDR2 FQDESV (reference sequence). The CDR3 is made up of 14 amino acids. Trimming removed 4 bases from V and 6 bases from J; junction bases left unmatched: 4. Full variable domain (rest looked up from reference TRBV11-1 and TRBJ2-7): EAEVAQSPRYKITEKSQAVAFWCDPISGHATLYWYRQILGQGPELLVQFQDESVVDDSQLPKDRFSAERLKGVDSTLKIQPAELGDSAMYLCASSSSSGGAEQYFGPGTRLTVT.

In DNA, the CDR3 is TGTGCCAGCAGATCGGACTGGAACAATGAGCAGTTCTTC. Its protein product is CASRSDWNNEQFF. This chain joins TRBV7-2 and TRBJ2-1, with D perhaps matching TRBD2 (5 bases). Germline V gene data show CDR1 as SGHTA and CDR2 as FQGNSA. CDR3 length equals 13 residues. Trimming cost V 6 bases and J 5 bases, with 11 bases left between them.

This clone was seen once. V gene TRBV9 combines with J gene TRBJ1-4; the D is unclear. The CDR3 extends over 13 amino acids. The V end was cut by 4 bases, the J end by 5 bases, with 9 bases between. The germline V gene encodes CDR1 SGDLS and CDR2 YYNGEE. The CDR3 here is CASSPLSNEKLFF. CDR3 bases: TGTGCCAGCAGCCCCCTATCAAATGAAAAACTGTTTTTT.